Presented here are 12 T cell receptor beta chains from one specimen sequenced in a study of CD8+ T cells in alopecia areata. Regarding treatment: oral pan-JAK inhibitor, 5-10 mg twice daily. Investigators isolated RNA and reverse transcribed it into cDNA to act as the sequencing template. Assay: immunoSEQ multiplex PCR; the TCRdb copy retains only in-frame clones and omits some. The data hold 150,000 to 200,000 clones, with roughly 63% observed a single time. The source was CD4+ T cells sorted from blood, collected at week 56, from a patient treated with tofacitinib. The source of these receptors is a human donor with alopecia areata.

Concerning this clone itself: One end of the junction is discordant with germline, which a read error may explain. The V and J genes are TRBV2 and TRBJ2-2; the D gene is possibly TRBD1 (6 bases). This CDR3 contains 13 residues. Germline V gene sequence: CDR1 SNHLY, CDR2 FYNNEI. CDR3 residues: CASSEGQPGELFF. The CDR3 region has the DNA TGTGCCAGCAGCGAAGGACAGCCCGGGGAGCTGTTTTTT.

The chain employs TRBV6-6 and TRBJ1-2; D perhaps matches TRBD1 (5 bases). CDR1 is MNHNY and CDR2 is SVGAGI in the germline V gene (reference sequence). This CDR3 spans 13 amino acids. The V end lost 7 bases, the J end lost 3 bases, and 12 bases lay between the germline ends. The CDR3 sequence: CASNQGTHYGYTF. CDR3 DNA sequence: TGTGCCAGCAATCAGGGAACTCACTATGGCTACACCTTC.

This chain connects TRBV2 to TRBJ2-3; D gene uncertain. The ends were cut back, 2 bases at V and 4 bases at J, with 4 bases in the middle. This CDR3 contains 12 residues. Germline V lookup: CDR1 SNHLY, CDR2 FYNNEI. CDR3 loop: CASSEIADTQYF. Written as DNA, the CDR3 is TGTGCCAGCAGTGAAATTGCAGATACGCAGTATTTT.

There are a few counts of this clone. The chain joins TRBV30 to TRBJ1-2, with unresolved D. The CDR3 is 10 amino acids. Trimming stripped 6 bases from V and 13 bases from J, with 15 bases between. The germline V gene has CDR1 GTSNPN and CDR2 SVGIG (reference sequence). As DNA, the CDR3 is TGTGCCTGCGATACGGCGTCTTGCACCTTC. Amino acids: CACDTASCTF.

CDR3 region: CAWSVGIRRSHPQFF. The DNA for the CDR3 is TGTGCCTGGAGCGTTGGGATCAGACGGAGCCATCCACAGTTCTTC. V and J are TRBV30 and TRBJ2-1; D call uncertain. The CDR3 covers 15 residues. Germline-derived CDR1 and CDR2 are GTSNPN and SVGIG (reference sequence). Trimming removed 3 bases at V and 13 bases at J, with 25 bases between.

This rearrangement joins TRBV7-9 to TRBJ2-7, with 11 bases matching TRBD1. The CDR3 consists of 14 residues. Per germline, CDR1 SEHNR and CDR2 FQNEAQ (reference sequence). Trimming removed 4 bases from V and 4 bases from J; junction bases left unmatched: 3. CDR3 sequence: CASSSGTGGYEQYF. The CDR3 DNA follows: TGTGCCAGCAGCTCTGGGACAGGGGGGTACGAGCAGTACTTC. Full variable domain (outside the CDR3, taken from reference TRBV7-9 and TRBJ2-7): DTGVSQNPRHKITKRGQNVTFRCDPISEHNRLYWYRQTLGQGPEFLTYFQNEAQLEKSRLLSDRFSAERPKGSFSTLEIQRTEQGDSAMYLCASSSGTGGYEQYFGPGTRLTVT.

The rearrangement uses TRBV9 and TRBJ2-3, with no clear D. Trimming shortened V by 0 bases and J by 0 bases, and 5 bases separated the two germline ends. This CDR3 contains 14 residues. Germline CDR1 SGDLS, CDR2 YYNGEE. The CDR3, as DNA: TGTGCCAGCAGCGTAGCCAGTAGCACAGATACGCAGTATTTT. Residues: CASSVASSTDTQYF.

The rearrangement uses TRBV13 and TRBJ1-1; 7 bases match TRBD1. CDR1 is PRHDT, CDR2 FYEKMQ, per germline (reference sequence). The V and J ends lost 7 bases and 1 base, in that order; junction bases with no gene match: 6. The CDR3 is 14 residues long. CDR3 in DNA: TGTGCCAGCAACTCTGGGACAGCGAACACTGAAGCTTTCTTT. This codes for CASNSGTANTEAFF.

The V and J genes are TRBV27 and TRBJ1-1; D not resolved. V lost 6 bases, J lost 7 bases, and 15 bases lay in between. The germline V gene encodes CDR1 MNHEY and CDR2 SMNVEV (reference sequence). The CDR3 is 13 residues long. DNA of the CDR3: TGTGCCAGCAGGGCCTTACGATGGGATGAAGCTTTCTTT. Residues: CASRALRWDEAFF.

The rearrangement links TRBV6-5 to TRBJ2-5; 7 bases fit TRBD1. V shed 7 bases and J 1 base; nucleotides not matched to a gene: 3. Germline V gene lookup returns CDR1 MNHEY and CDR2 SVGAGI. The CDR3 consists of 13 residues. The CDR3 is CASTRGLQETQYF. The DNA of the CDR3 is TGTGCCAGCACAAGGGGGCTCCAAGAGACCCAGTACTTC.

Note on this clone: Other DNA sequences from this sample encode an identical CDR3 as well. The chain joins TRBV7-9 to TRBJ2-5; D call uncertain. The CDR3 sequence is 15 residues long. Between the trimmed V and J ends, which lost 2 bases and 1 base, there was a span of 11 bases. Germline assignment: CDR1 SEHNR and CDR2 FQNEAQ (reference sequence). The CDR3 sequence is CASSLMGNIQETQYF. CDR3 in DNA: TGTGCCAGCAGCTTAATGGGGAACATCCAAGAGACCCAGTACTTC.

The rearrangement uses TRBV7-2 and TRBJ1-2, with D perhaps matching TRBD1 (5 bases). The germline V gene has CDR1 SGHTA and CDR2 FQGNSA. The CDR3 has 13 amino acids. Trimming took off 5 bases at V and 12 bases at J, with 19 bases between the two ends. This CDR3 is CASSPGTDRFNTF. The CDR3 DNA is TGTGCCAGCAGCCCCGGGACGGACCGATTTAACACCTTC.